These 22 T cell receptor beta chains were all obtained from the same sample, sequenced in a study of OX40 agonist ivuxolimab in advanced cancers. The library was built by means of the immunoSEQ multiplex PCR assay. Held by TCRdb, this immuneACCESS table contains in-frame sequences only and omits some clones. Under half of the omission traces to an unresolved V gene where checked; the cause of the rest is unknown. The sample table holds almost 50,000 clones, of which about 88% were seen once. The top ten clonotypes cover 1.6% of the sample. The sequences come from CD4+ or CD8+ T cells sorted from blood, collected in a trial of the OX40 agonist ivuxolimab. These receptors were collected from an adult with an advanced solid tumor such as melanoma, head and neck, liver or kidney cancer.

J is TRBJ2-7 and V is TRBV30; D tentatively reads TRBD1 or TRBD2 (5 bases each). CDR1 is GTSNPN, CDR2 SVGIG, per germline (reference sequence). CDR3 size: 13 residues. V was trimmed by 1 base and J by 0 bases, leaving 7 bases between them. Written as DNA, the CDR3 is TGTGCCTGGAGTGGGGGGAGCTCCTACGAGCAGTACTTC. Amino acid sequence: CAWSGGSSYEQYF.

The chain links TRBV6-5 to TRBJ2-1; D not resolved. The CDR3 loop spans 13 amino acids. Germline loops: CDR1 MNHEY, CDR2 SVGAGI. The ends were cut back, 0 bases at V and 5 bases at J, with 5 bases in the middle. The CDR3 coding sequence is TGTGCCAGCAGTTACTCGAGGCACAATGAGCAGTTCTTC. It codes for CASSYSRHNEQFF.

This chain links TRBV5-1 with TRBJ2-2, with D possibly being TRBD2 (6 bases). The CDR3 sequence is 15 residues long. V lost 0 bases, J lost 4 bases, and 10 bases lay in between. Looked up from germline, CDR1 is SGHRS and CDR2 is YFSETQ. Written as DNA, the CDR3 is TGCGCCAGCAGCTTGGCCGCTAGCGTCACCGGGGAGCTGTTTTTT. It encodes CASSLAASVTGELFF.

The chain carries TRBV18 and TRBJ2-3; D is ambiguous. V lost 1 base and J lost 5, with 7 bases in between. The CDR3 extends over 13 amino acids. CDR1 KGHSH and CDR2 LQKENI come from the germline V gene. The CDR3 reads CASSPLNQDTQYF. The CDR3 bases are TGTGCCAGCTCACCACTCAATCAAGATACGCAGTATTTT.

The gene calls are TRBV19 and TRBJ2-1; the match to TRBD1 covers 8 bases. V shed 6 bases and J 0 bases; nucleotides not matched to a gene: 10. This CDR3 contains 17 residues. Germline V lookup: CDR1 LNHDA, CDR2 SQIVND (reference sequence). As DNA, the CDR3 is TGTGCCAGTAGAGACAGGGGACCCCTTAGCTCCTACAATGAGCAGTTCTTC. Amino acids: CASRDRGPLSSYNEQFF.

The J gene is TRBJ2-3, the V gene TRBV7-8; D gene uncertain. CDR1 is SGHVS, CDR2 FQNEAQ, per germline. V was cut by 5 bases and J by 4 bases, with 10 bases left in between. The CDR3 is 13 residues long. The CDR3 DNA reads TGTGCCAGCAGCCCGCGAAGCCCAGATACGCAGTATTTT. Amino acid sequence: CASSPRSPDTQYF.

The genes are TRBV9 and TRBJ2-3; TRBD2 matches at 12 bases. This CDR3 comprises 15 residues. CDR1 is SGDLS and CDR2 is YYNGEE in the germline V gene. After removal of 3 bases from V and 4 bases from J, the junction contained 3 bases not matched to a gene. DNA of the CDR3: TGTGCCAGCAGCGCGACTAGCGGGAGTGCAGATACGCAGTATTTT. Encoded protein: CASSATSGSADTQYF.

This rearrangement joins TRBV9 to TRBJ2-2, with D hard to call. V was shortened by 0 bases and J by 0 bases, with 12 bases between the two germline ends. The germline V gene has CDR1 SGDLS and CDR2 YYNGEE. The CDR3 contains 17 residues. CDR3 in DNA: TGTGCCAGCAGCGTAGATATAGGGTTCCCGAACACCGGGGAGCTGTTTTTT. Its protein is CASSVDIGFPNTGELFF. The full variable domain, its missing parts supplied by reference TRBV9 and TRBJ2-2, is DSGVTQTPKHLITATGQRVTLRCSPRSGDLSVYWYQQSLDQGLQFLIQYYNGEERAKGNILERFSAQQFPDLHSELNLSSLELGDSALYFCASSVDIGFPNTGELFFGEGSRLTVL.

CDR3 coding DNA: TGTGCCAGCAGCTTTTTTGATCAGCCCCAGCATTTT. Translated: CASSFFDQPQHF. The chain recombines TRBV5-8 with TRBJ1-5; unclear D gene. The V gene lost 2 bases and the J gene lost 5 bases, with 5 bases spanning the gap. Germline V CDR1 and CDR2: SGHTS, YDEGEE. The CDR3 is 12 amino acids. Variable domain in full (rest from reference TRBV5-8 and TRBJ1-5): EAGVTQSPTHLIKTRGQQATLRCSPISGHTSVYWYQQALGLGLQFLLWYDEGEERNRGNFPPRFSGRQFPNYSSELNVNALELEDSALYLCASSFFDQPQHFGDGTRLSIL.

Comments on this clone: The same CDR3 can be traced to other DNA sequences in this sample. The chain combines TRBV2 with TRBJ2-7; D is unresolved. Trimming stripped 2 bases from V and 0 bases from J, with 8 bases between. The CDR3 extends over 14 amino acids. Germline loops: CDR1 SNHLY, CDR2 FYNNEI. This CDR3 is CASSEKAHSYEQYF. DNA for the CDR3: TGTGCCAGCAGTGAAAAAGCTCACTCCTACGAGCAGTACTTC.

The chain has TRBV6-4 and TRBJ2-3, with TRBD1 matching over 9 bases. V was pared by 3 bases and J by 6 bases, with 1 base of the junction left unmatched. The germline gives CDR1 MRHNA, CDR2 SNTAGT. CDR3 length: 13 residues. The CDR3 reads CASSEGTGDTQYF. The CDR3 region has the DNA TGTGCCAGCAGTGAGGGGACAGGGGATACGCAGTATTTT.

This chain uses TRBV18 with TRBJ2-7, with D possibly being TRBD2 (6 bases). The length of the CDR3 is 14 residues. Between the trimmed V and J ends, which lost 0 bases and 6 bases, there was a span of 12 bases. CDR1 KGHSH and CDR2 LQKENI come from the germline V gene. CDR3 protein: CASSPPGGGGEQYF. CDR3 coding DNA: TGTGCCAGCTCACCACCCGGGGGTGGGGGCGAGCAGTACTTC.

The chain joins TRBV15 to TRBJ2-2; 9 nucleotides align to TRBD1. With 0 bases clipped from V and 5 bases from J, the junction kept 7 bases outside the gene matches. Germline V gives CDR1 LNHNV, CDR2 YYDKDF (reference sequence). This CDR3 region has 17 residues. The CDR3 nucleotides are TGTGCCACCAGCAGAGATGGGCCGGGGACAGGGACCGGGGAGCTGTTTTTT. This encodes CATSRDGPGTGTGELFF.

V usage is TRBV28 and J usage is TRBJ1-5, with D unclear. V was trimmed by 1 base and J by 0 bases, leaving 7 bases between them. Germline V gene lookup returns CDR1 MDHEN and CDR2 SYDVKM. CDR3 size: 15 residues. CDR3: CASSLFTLSNQPQHF. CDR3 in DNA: TGTGCCAGCAGTTTATTTACACTTAGCAATCAGCCCCAGCATTTT.

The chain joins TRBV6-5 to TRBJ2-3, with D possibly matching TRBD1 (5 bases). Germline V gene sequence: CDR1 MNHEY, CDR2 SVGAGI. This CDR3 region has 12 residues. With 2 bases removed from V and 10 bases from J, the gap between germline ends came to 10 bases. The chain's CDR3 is CASSYIGESQYF. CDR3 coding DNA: TGTGCCAGCAGTTACATAGGGGAATCGCAGTATTTT.

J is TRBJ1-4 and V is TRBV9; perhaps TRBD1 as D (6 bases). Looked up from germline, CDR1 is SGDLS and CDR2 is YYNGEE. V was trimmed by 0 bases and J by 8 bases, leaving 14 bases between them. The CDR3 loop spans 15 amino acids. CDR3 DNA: TGTGCCAGCAGCGTAGACCCCAGGGGCGAGGAAAAACTGTTTTTT. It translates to CASSVDPRGEEKLFF.

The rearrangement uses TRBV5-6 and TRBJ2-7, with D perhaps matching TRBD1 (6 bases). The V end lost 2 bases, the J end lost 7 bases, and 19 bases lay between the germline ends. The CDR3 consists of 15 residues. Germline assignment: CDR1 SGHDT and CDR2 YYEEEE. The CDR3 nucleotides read TGTGCCAGCAGCTTAATACTAGGGGGAGTTCTAGAGCAGTACTTC. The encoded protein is CASSLILGGVLEQYF.

This CDR3 reads CSVTVTGGGGNQPQHF. The CDR3 nucleotides are TGCAGCGTTACCGTAACAGGGGGAGGAGGCAATCAGCCCCAGCATTTT. V is TRBV29-1 and J is TRBJ1-5; 8 nucleotides align to TRBD1. The CDR3 has 16 amino acids. The V and J ends lost 5 bases and 2 bases, in that order; junction bases with no gene match: 11. Germline CDR1 reads SQVTM; CDR2 reads ANQGSEA.

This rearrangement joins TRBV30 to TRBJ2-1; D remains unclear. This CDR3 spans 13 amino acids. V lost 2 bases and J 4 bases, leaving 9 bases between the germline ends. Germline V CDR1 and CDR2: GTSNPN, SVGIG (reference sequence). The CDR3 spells CAWSQAQYNEQFF. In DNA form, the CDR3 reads TGTGCCTGGAGTCAAGCACAGTACAATGAGCAGTTCTTC.

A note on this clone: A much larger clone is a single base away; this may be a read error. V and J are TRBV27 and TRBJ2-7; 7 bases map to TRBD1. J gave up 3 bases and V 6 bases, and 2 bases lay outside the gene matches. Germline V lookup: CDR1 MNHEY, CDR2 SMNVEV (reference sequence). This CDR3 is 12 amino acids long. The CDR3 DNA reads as TGTGCCAGCAGCCGGGACAGCTACGAGCAGTACTTC. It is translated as CASSRDSYEQYF.

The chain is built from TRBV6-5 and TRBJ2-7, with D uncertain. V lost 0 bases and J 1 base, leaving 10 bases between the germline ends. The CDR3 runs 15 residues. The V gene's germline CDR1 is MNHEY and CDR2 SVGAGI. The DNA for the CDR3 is TGTGCCAGCAGTTACTCGGTCCAAGGGTCCTACGAGCAGTACTTC. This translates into CASSYSVQGSYEQYF.

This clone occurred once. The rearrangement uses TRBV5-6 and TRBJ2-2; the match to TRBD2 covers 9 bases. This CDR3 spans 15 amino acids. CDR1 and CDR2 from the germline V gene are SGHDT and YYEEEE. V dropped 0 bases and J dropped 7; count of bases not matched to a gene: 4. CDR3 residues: CASSLEAGGRGELFF. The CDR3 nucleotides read TGTGCCAGCAGCTTGGAAGCGGGAGGCCGCGGGGAGCTGTTTTTT.